This T cell receptor (beta chain) came from a study of T cell responses to AZD1222 COVID-19 vaccine. The data were produced by immunoSEQ multiplex PCR, yet TCRdb's version contains in-frame clones alone and is incomplete. Among about 130,000 clones, around 90% were seen once, and the ten largest hold 1.1%. V shed 1 base and J 4 bases; nucleotides not matched to a gene: 7. Germline CDR1 is SGHTA and CDR2 is FQGTGA. The CDR3 runs 16 residues. This specimen was peripheral blood, taken 28 days after the second AZD1222 dose. The source of this sequence is an adult who received the AZD1222 COVID-19 vaccine. The rearrangement links TRBV7-3 to TRBJ2-1; 7 bases are shared with TRBD2. CDR3 sequence: CASSLMGGSDYNEQFF. The CDR3 region has the DNA TGTGCCAGCAGCTTAATGGGCGGGAGCGATTACAATGAGCAGTTCTTC.